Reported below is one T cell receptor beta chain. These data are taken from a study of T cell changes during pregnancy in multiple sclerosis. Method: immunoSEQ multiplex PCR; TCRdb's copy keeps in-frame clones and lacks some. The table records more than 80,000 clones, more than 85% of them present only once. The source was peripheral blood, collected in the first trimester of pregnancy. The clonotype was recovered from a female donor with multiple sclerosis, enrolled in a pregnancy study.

As DNA, the CDR3 is TGTGCCAGCAGGCCTAGACAGGGGGCGCAACAGGGCGAGCAGTACTTC. Protein: CASRPRQGAQQGEQYF. This chain uses TRBV11-1 with TRBJ2-7; 10 bases match TRBD1. Germline CDR1 reads SGHAT; CDR2 reads FQDESV (reference sequence). This CDR3 is 16 amino acids long. Trimming removed 6 bases from V and 6 bases from J; junction bases left unmatched: 14.